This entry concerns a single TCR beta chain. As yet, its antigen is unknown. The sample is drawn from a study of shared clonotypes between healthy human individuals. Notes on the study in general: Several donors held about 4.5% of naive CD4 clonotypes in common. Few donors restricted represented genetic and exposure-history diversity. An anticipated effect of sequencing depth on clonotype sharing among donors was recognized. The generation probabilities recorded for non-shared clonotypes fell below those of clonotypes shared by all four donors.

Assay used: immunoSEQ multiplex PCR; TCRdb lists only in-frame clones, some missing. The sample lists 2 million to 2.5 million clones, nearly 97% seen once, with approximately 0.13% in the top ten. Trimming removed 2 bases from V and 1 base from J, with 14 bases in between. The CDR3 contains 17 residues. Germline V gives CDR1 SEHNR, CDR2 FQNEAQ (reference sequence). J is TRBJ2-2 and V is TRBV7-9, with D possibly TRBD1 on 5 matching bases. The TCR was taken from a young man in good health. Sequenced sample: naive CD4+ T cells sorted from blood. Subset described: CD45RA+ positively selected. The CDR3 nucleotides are TGTGCCAGCAGCTTAATGCGGCCGACAGTGAACACCGGGGAGCTGTTTTTT. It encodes CASSLMRPTVNTGELFF.